This T cell receptor (beta chain) was sequenced during a study of beta chain features in type 1 diabetes. Looking at the study overall: Patients shared similar age, gender and cell yields with healthy donors.

Study-wide points: Compared with healthy donors, patients appeared to share more similar naive, central memory and regulatory TCRB repertoires.

The isolated RNA, all of it, was reverse transcribed, so expressed TCRB transcripts were what got sequenced. Sequencing was performed with immunoSEQ multiplex PCR; in TCRdb, only in-frame clones are kept and a portion is missing. The sample comprises 400,000 to 500,000 clones, around 14% of which are singletons, and about 0.04% rests with the top ten. V dropped 3 bases and J dropped 5 bases, with 17 bases sitting between them. The germline V gene has CDR1 SEHNR and CDR2 FQNEAQ (reference sequence). The CDR3 sequence is 16 residues long. This clone was seen a few times. Its antigen is currently unknown. CD45RO/CCR7/CD25/CD127/CD95/CD27 sorting isolated CD4+ naive, central memory, regulatory and stem cell-like memory cells.

The rearrangement uses TRBV7-9 and TRBJ2-1; a weak D match, TRBD2 (6 bases). This TCR was sampled from a man aged 30-40 years in good health. Input material: naive CD4+ T cells from blood. CDR3 sequence reads: CASSLQGGTSNNEQFF. The CDR3 nucleotides read TGTGCCAGCAGCTTGCAAGGAGGGACCTCAAACAATGAGCAGTTCTTC.